The 13 T cell receptor beta chains below all came from one sample that was sequenced in a study of graft-versus-host responses after intestinal transplantation. Clones were sequenced by immunoSEQ multiplex PCR, and TCRdb holds only the in-frame ones, with some missing. The sample has 95,000 to 110,000 clones, about 90% seen once; the top ten hold more than 0.8%. No antigen has been identified for these receptors. Here the sequenced sample was unstimulated CD4+ T cells sorted from spleen or lymph node cells, taken before intestinal transplant. The origin of the receptors is a human donor who received an intestinal transplant.

The V and J genes are TRBV29-1 and TRBJ2-5; D unclear. The CDR3 length is 15 residues. V lost 1 base and J lost 2, with 14 bases in between. The germline CDR1 and CDR2 sequences are SQVTM and ANQGSEA. CDR3 DNA: TGCAGCGTTGAAGCAGGCAGCCTTCTACAAGAGACCCAGTACTTC. It yields the protein CSVEAGSLLQETQYF.

This clone was recorded a few times. The chain carries TRBV30 and TRBJ2-7; D gene ambiguous. Looked up from germline, CDR1 is GTSNPN and CDR2 is SVGIG (reference sequence). Trimming stripped 4 bases from V and 6 bases from J, with 10 bases between. CDR3 length: 11 residues. The DNA of the CDR3 is TGTGCCTGGAATAGGTTGGGCGAGCAGTACTTC. This translates into CAWNRLGEQYF.

The chain carries TRBV5-1 and TRBJ2-5, with 8 bases matching TRBD2. The CDR3 is 16 amino acids. Germline CDR1 is SGHRS and CDR2 is YFSETQ. Trimming took 0 bases from V and 2 from J; bases not matched to a gene: 6. The CDR3 reads CASSLEASGQQETQYF. CDR3 sequence (DNA): TGCGCCAGCAGCTTGGAGGCTAGCGGGCAACAAGAGACCCAGTACTTC.

The chain employs TRBV11-1 and TRBJ2-5; TRBD1 matches at 8 bases. The J call is in doubt because the DNA end fits TRBJ2-7 better. The CDR3 is 14 amino acids. From germline, CDR1 is SGHAT and CDR2 FQDESV (reference sequence). Here the CDR3 reads CASSLGDRGHEQYF. In nucleotides, the CDR3 is TGTGCCAGCAGCTTAGGAGACAGGGGTCACGAGCAGTACTTC.

V and J are TRBV6-1 and TRBJ2-1, with 7 nucleotides matching TRBD2. This CDR3 is built from 16 residues. Trimming removed 2 bases from V and 7 bases from J; junction bases left unmatched: 11. Germline CDR1 MNHNS, CDR2 SASEGT. As DNA, the CDR3 is TGTGCCAGCAGTGAATTTGGTGCTAGCGGTACGAATGAGCAGTTCTTC. Its translation: CASSEFGASGTNEQFF.

The rearrangement uses TRBV10-3 and TRBJ2-6; weak D call: TRBD1 (6 bases). V was cut by 7 bases and J by 6 bases, with 13 bases left in between. The CDR3 contains 14 residues. Germline V gene sequence: CDR1 ENHRY, CDR2 SYGVKD. CDR3 in DNA: TGTGCCATCAAAGGACAGCTTCTGGCCAACGTCCTGACTTTC. The encoded protein is CAIKGQLLANVLTF.

The chain uses TRBV6-6 and TRBJ1-1; D uncertain. The CDR3 loop spans 12 amino acids. With 4 bases removed from V and 6 bases from J, the gap between germline ends came to 9 bases. CDR1 and CDR2 (germline): MNHNY, SVGAGI (reference sequence). CDR3 coding DNA: TGTGCCAGCAGTTTAGGTCGGGCTGAAGCTTTCTTT. Its protein is CASSLGRAEAFF.

The chain couples TRBV7-9 to TRBJ1-6, with D unresolved. The CDR3 has 14 residues. V was trimmed by 4 bases and J by 3 bases, leaving 7 bases between them. The germline V gene has CDR1 SEHNR and CDR2 FQNEAQ (reference sequence). Written as DNA, the CDR3 is TGTGCCAGCAGCTGGGGAAACTATAATTCACCCCTCCACTTT. Amino acid sequence: CASSWGNYNSPLHF.

Here the CDR3 reads CASSDVGQDEWEQYF. CDR3 nucleotide sequence: TGCGCCAGCAGTGACGTTGGACAAGACGAATGGGAGCAGTACTTC. The gene calls are TRBV10-2 and TRBJ2-7, with D possibly matching TRBD1 (5 bases). The CDR3 runs 15 residues. V was trimmed by 3 bases and J by 7 bases, leaving 19 bases between them. The germline gives CDR1 WSHSY, CDR2 SAAADI.

Only one count was recorded for this clone. The chain couples TRBV5-4 to TRBJ2-6; D tentatively reads TRBD1 or TRBD2 (6 bases each). This CDR3 has 17 residues. The V end was cut by 7 bases, the J end by 0 bases, with 17 bases between. Germline V gene sequence: CDR1 SGHNT, CDR2 YYREEE (reference sequence). CDR3 residues: CASSGAQLNSGANVLTF. CDR3 bases: TGTGCCAGCTCGGGGGCACAGCTCAACTCTGGGGCCAACGTCCTGACTTTC.

V gene TRBV5-1 combines with J gene TRBJ2-5; 12 positions agree with TRBD2. This CDR3 spans 16 amino acids. V lost 2 bases to trimming and J lost 4 bases; unmatched junction nucleotides: 6. Germline values: CDR1 SGHRS, CDR2 YFSETQ. CDR3 residues: CASSFGLAGGPETQYF. The DNA for the CDR3 is TGCGCCAGCAGCTTTGGGCTAGCGGGGGGGCCAGAGACCCAGTACTTC. Based on the CDR3 plus reference TRBV5-1 and TRBJ2-5, the full variable domain is KAGVTQTPRYLIKTRGQQVTLSCSPISGHRSVSWYQQTPGQGLQFLFEYFSETQRNKGNFPGRFSGRQFSNSRSEMNVSTLELGDSALYLCASSFGLAGGPETQYFGPGTRLLVL.

In DNA, the CDR3 is TGTGCCAGCAGTTTAGGGACTAGCGGCAACTCCTACGAGCAGTACTTC. Translated, it gives CASSLGTSGNSYEQYF. The chain recombines TRBV28 with TRBJ2-7; 11 bases line up with TRBD2. Germline CDR1 reads MDHEN; CDR2 reads SYDVKM. Trimming at V came to 2 bases and at J to 0 bases, leaving 3 bases not matched to a gene. This CDR3 is 16 amino acids long.

This clone is a singleton in its sample. This chain joins TRBV6-1 and TRBJ2-5; no reliable D call. The germline gives CDR1 MNHNS, CDR2 SASEGT. V was pared by 2 bases and J by 5 bases, with 6 bases between. The CDR3 covers 12 residues. The CDR3 coding sequence is TGTGCCAGCAGTGAATATCGGGAGACCCAGTACTTC. Translating it yields CASSEYRETQYF.